Sequencing of this TCR beta chain was carried out in a study of blood T cells in healthy people across ages. Germline trimming cut 7 bases from V and 7 bases from J; bases unmatched to any gene: 6. From germline, CDR1 is SGHRS and CDR2 YFSETQ. The CDR3 is made up of 13 amino acids. General observations from the study: The lack of PBMC sorting stopped any conclusive naive versus antigen-experienced comparison.

Through a sample-barcoded 5' primer and a J-beta primer mix, a second PCR was run for roughly 6 to 12 cycles. TCRdb passed the 5' RACE reads through MiXCR, listing each CDR3 protein once. The sample contains some 1.5 million distinct CDR3 sequences, roughly 27% of which appear only once. This clonotype was seen repeatedly, ten times or more. The antigen is not known. It was roughly 10 milliliters of peripheral blood that were drawn from each donor. The material sequenced was blood. The chain links TRBV5-1 to TRBJ2-1, with 9 bases matching TRBD1. The sequence was obtained from a woman aged 25 to 39 in good health. The CDR3 loop reads CASRRDRGNEQFF. CDR3 DNA sequence: TGCGCCAGCCGACGAGACAGGGGGAATGAGCAGTTCTTC.